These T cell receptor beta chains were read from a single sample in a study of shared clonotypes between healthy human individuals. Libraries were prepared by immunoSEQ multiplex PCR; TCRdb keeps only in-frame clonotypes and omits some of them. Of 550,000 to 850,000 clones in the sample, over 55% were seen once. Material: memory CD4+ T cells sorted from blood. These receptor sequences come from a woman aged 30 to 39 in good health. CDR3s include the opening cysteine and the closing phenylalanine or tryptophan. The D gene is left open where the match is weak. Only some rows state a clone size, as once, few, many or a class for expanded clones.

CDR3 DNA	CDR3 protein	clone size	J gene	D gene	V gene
TGTGCCAGCAGTGTAACTAGTGGAGCAGATACGCAGTATTTT	CASSVTSGADTQYF	.	TRBJ2-3	.	TRBV2
TGTGCCAGCAGCTTGGGACGGTTCTACGAGCAGTACTTC	CASSLGRFYEQYF	once	TRBJ2-7	.	TRBV5-6
TGTGCCGGTGGAGGGGTCGGAAACACCATATATTTT	CAGGGVGNTIYF	.	TRBJ1-3	.	TRBV19
TGTGCCAGCAGCTTAGTCATGGTGAACTATGGCTACACCTTC	CASSLVMVNYGYTF	.	TRBJ1-2	.	TRBV11-2
TGTGCCAGCAGTCGATCCGGACAGGGGAGCCCAGATACGCAGTATTTT	CASSRSGQGSPDTQYF	.	TRBJ2-3	TRBD1	TRBV28
TGCGCCAGCAGCTTTTTCGCCCACAGTCTGGCTGGAAACACCATATATTTT	CASSFFAHSLAGNTIYF	.	TRBJ1-3	.	TRBV5-1
TGTGCCAGCAGTGATGGCGGCAGCTCCTACAATGAGCAGTTCTTC	CASSDGGSSYNEQFF	many	TRBJ2-1	.	TRBV2
TGTGCCGGGGGACGGCTTACCTACGAGCAGTACTTC	CAGGRLTYEQYF	.	TRBJ2-7	.	TRBV2
TGTGCCAGCAGTTTAGTGTATACAGTCTATGGCTACACCTTC	CASSLVYTVYGYTF	many	TRBJ1-2	.	TRBV28
TGTGCCAGCAGCTCCGAGTCGTCTAGCGGGAGGTACGAGCAGTACTTC	CASSSESSSGRYEQYF	.	TRBJ2-7	TRBD2	TRBV13
TGCGCCAGCAGCTCCCGGACAGGGGGGAACACTGAAGCTTTCTTT	CASSSRTGGNTEAFF	.	TRBJ1-1	TRBD1	TRBV5-1
TGTGCCAGCAGCTTGGCCGAGGTAGCGGTATCCTACAATGAGCAGTTCTTC	CASSLAEVAVSYNEQFF	once	TRBJ2-1	.	TRBV5-6
TGTGCCAGCAGTTCGACCGGGGGCAGGACTGAAAAACTGTTTTTT	CASSSTGGRTEKLFF	.	TRBJ1-4	.	TRBV6-5
TGTGCCAGCAGCCAAGTATTAGCGGGGTGGGGAGAAAAACTGTTTTTT	CASSQVLAGWGEKLFF	.	TRBJ1-4	.	TRBV4-2
TGTGCCAGCAATCCGACAGGGTACACAGATACGCAGTATTTT	CASNPTGYTDTQYF	.	TRBJ2-3	.	TRBV21-1
TGCGCCAGCAGCGCGGGGACTAGCGGCCTGTTCTTC	CASSAGTSGLFF	.	TRBJ2-1	TRBD2	TRBV5-1